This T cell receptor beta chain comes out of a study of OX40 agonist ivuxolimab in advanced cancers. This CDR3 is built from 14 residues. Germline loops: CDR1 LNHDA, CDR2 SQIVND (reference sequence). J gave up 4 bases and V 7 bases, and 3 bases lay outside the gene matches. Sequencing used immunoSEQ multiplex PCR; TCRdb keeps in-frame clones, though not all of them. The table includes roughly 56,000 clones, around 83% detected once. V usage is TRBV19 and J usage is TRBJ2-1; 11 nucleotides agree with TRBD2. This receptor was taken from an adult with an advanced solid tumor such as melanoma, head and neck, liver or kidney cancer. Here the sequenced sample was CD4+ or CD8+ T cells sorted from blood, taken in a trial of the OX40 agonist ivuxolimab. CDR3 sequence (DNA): TGTGCCAGTACCGGGACTAGCGGATACAATGAGCAGTTCTTC. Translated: CASTGTSGYNEQFF.